This T cell receptor (beta chain) came from a study of blood T cell repertoires in COVID-19. Across the whole study: Acute-phase and convalescent COVID-19 samples originated in the United States, Italy and Spain.

Assay: immunoSEQ multiplex PCR; the TCRdb copy retains only in-frame clones and omits some. This repertoire shows over 60,000 clones, roughly 76% found once; its top ten account for around 50%. Sequencing used peripheral blood. The TCR originated in a woman older than 75 with acute or convalescent COVID-19.

The CDR3 sequence is CATSALYTGELFF. The CDR3 region has the DNA TGTGCCACCAGTGCCCTTTACACCGGGGAGCTGTTTTTT. This chain links TRBV24-1 with TRBJ2-2; D not certain. Germline V gives CDR1 KGHDR, CDR2 SFDVKD. This CDR3 has 13 residues. The V end was cut by 5 bases, the J end by 3 bases, with 6 bases between.